Detailed here is one TCR beta chain. The antigen it binds to is not known. There are no base qualities to consult, and no much larger clone falls within one base. The record originates from a study of regulatory T cells in long-lasting Graves disease (dated by TCRdb to about 2021). About the investigation overall: Patients with newly diagnosed Graves' disease had been on antithyroid drugs for under 3 months. Patients with persistent Graves' disease were compared with patients with newly diagnosed Graves' disease using TCR sequencing and RNA sequencing of peripheral blood. The study was conducted in China and was registered as a clinical trial. A total of roughly 35 samples underwent TCR sequencing: around 13 from persistent and roughly 20 from newly diagnosed Graves' disease patients.

CDR1 and CDR2, looked up from the germline V gene, are MNHNS and SASEGT. V lost 7 bases and J lost 3 bases; the stretch between them is 9 bases long. The CDR3 has 12 amino acids, counting the end cysteine and phenylalanine. Only the CDR3 portion is preserved as DNA: 36 bases, with reading frame beginning at the first base. Results and caveats for the whole study, not just this receptor: Compared with newly diagnosed patients, persistent Graves' disease patients had lower TCR Shannon entropy and fewer highly expanded clones, which suggests clonal expansion. The authors noted that the small sample size was a limitation that may lower accuracy. TRBV28, TRBJ1-2 and TRBJ2-5 were preferentially used in persistent disease, while TRBV20-1 and TRBJ2-1 were favored in newly diagnosed disease. Patients with persistent disease shared more public clonotypes (approximately 2,500) than newly diagnosed patients did (more than 900). Sequencing and analysis were limited to the TCR beta chain. The study examined only peripheral blood because the primary lesion, thyroid tissue, could not be accessed.

Per the publication, the time point label means: newly diagnosed GD, antithyroid drugs for less than 3 months. RNA was extracted from PBMCs in TRIzol for both TCR sequencing and RNA sequencing. The diagnosis of Graves' disease followed American Thyroid Association guidelines. Patients for the study were recruited at an endocrinology department in Xi'an, China. Each patient gave approximately 8.8 milliliters of peripheral blood, collected in an EDTA anticoagulant tube. PBMCs were isolated by Ficoll Paque Plus density gradient separation without further T cell sorting. RNA quality was checked with an Agilent 2100 Bioanalyzer and agarose gel, and concentration with a NanoDrop 2000. Libraries were constructed by multiplex PCR. The instrument was an Illumina HiSeq 4000. CDR3 regions were amplified by Arm-PCR with iRepertoire HTBI primers to construct TCR beta libraries. Before sequencing, the PCR products went through gel purification. The paper's data handling went like this. A total of 62 TRBV and approximately 13 TRBJ segments were identified across samples and were used for gene usage analysis of CDR3 amino acid clonotypes. COPE and FqMerger were used to merge filtered high-quality paired reads into contigs. BLAST was used to align contigs to the IMGT TRBV, TRBD and TRBJ reference genes, and CDR3 was defined following IMGT. Clonotypes above 0.1% frequency were classified as highly expanded clones. Repertoire diversity was measured by Shannon entropy, and V-J evenness by the Gini coefficient. Public clonotypes were defined as clonotypes shared by more than one individual. Through fastp at Q25 and MiXCR, TCRdb rebuilt clones from the public reads, retaining in-frame beta chains. Rows are combined by CDR3 protein, so each entry shows the most common genes and DNA. For this entry, the V and J calls and clone size follow TCRdb and not the study's own pipeline. This sample is represented by more than 450,000 distinct CDR3 sequences; around 13% of them were singletons. Clones ranked in the top ten supply around 9.3% of the sample.

These data were likewise used in another study, on T cells in Graves' hyperthyroidism and ophthalmopathy. The second study also describes: Graves' hyperthyroidism was defined as stable when no progression to ophthalmopathy occurred over 18 months of follow-up. Hyperthyroidism patients were aged 18 to 65 years and newly diagnosed, with disease duration of less than 2 months. Patients with uncontrolled infections, other autoimmune diseases, pregnancy or lactation were excluded. Clinical symptoms, serum thyroxine and TRAb, thyroid ultrasound, and orbital computed tomography formed the basis for the diagnoses. The first round of RT-PCR for the TCR CDR3 was performed with the HTBI primer set and the Qiagen OneStep RT-PCR kit. Most expanded thyroid clonotypes (frequency above 0.001) were also detected in blood, suggesting blood repertoires may reflect thyroid immune responses. A 13 V-J signature model separated ophthalmopathy from stable hyperthyroidism, with about 88% sensitivity and 81.08% specificity in cross-validation and 80%/75% in testing. During validation, the model predicted progression to ophthalmopathy a median of approximately 7 months ahead of onset, with roughly 65% sensitivity and less than 85% specificity. To identify distinguishing TCR V-J signatures, a discovery cohort of 100 patients was used, comprising some 45 with Graves' ophthalmopathy and 57 with stable Graves' hyperthyroidism. Prospective prediction of ophthalmopathy was tested in an independent validation cohort of approximately 19 hyperthyroidism patients and some 17 patients who later progressed to ophthalmopathy. The 85 to 100 discovery patients were randomly split 7:3 into training and test sets. The study also compared thyroid tissue and blood T-cell repertoires from about 6 Graves' hyperthyroidism patients. After blood sampling, hyperthyroidism patients were treated with methimazole at a starting dose of 30 mg daily, and ophthalmopathy patients were treated with high-dose intravenous methylprednisolone. Libraries were constructed in a second round of multiplex PCR, after which size selection and purification were carried out. Paired-end sequencing of the libraries was performed with 100 bp reads on an Illumina HiSeq2000. SOAPnuke was used to process the raw data, throwing out any read that contained adapters or uncalled bases, had a mean Phred below 15, or lacked an exact constant-primer or identifier match. COPE v1.2.5 was used to merge the high-quality paired reads, and each unique nucleotide sequence was defined as a clonotype. MiTCR v1.1 was used to align the clonotypes against IMGT TRBV, TRBD and TRBJ reference segments. The analysis included only V-J combinations with a frequency above 0.0001, which together covered around 99% of the repertoires. A TCS score was defined as the ratio of F50 (clonal expansion) to E x V (chaos), with BLOSUM62-based TCRdist applied between CDR3 peptides within each V-J. Welch's t-statistics and random forest reduced around 520 V-J features to around 14, which were used in a naive Bayes classifier (R e1071). No statistical method was used to set the sample size in advance, and investigators knew the group allocation. The paper describes TCR Vbeta CDR3 sequencing of roughly 130 peripheral blood samples, made up of some 42 ophthalmopathy patients, over 70 hyperthyroidism patients and 17 progressor patients.

Source: peripheral blood mononuclear cells (PBMCs), taken at new diagnosis, from a patient treated with antithyroid drugs. The V and J segments used are TRBV6-1 and TRBJ2-5, with the identity of the D gene unclear. This TCR derives from a woman aged 25-40 years with Graves disease. Donor details come from another sample of the same person, matched by shared clones. CDR3 region: CASTRREETQYF. In nucleotides, the sequence is TGTGCCAGCACCAGGAGAGAAGAGACCCAGTACTTC.